This note documents a single TCR beta chain sequence. Its antigen is not known. At study entry, adolescents had tuberculin skin tests and IGRA screening. The data stem from a study of T cells in tuberculosis. Study results and caveats: The TCR-beta difference was not significant; alpha differences partly reflected length.

Assay: immunoSEQ multiplex PCR; the TCRdb copy retains only in-frame clones and omits some. Here the sample spans 25,000 to 30,000 clones, 90% being singletons. The CDR3 length is 15 residues. Looked up from germline, CDR1 is SGHDN and CDR2 is FVKESK. The ends lost 5 bases at V and 5 bases at J; junction bases unmatched: 10. This chain connects TRBV14 to TRBJ2-7, with 9 positions matching TRBD1. The TCR comes from a donor between 10 and 35 years old with latent tuberculosis or without tuberculosis infection. The sample taken for sequencing was PBMCs. The CDR3 here is CASSYTGTGRDEQYF. CDR3 sequence (DNA): TGTGCCAGCAGCTATACCGGGACAGGGAGAGACGAGCAGTACTTC.